This T cell receptor (beta chain) was observed in a study of T cell repertoires in cytomegalovirus infection. The overall study: Public signatures in TCR beta pointed to CMV infection and matching HLA type.

MiXCR, applied by TCRdb to the reads, yields one record per CDR3 protein. The table includes 200,000 to 250,000 distinct CDR3 sequences, 30% to 45% detected once. About this clonotype: What it binds is unknown.

V lost 3 bases to trimming and J lost 8 bases, with 13 bases between them. Germline V gene sequence: CDR1 SQVTM, CDR2 ANQGSEA. The CDR3 runs to 13 residues. This sequence joins TRBV29-1 and TRBJ1-4; no clear D gene. The starting material was CD8+ T cells from cultured PBMCs, obtained from culture after CMV antigen stimulation. This clonotype was obtained from a human donor in good health (CMV status not recorded). Some clones in this sample may be carry-over from other donors' samples. This CDR3 is CSVEFDGREKLFF. The CDR3 region has the DNA TGCAGCGTTGAGTTCGATGGTCGGGAAAAACTGTTTTTT.